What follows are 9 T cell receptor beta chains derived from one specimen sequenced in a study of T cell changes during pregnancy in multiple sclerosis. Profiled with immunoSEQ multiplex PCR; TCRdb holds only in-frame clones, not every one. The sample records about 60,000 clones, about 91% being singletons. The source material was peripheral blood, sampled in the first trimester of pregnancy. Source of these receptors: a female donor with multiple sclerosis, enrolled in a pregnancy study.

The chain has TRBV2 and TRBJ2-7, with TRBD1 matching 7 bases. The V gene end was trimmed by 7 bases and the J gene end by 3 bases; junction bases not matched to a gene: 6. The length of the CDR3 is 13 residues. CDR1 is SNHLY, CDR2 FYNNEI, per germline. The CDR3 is CASIPTGNYEQYF. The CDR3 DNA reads TGTGCCAGCATCCCGACAGGGAACTACGAGCAGTACTTC.

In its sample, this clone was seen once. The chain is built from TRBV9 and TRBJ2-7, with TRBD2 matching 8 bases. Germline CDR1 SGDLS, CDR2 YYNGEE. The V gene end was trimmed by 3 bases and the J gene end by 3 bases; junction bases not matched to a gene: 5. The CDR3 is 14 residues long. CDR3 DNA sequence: TGTGCCAGCAGCGGTAGCGGGGTAGGCTACGAGCAGTACTTC. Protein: CASSGSGVGYEQYF. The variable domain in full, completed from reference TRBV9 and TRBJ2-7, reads DSGVTQTPKHLITATGQRVTLRCSPRSGDLSVYWYQQSLDQGLQFLIQYYNGEERAKGNILERFSAQQFPDLHSELNLSSLELGDSALYFCASSGSGVGYEQYFGPGTRLTVT.

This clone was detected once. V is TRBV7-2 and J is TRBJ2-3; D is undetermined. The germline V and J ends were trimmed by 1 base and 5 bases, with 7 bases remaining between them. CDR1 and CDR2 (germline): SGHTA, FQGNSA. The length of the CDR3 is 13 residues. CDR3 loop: CASSLGVLDTQYF. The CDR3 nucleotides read TGTGCCAGCAGCTTAGGTGTCCTAGATACGCAGTATTTT.

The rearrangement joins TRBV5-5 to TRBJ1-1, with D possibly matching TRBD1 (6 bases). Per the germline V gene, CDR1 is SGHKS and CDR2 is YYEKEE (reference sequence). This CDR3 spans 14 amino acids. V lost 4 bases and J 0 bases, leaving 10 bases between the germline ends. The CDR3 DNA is TGTGCCAGCAGCGCTGGACAGATGAACACTGAAGCTTTCTTT. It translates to CASSAGQMNTEAFF.

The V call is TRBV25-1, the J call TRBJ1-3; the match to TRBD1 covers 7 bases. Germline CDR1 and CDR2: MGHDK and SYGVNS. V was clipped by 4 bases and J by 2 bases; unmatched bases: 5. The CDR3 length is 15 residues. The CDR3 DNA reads TGTGCCAGCAGTGGGAGACAGGGACCTGGAAACACCATATATTTT. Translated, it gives CASSGRQGPGNTIYF.

In nucleotides, the CDR3 is TGTGCCAGCAGCTTAGGCGTCTTACAGTACTTC. As protein: CASSLGVLQYF. The chain is built from TRBV7-9 and TRBJ2-4; D uncertain. This CDR3 contains 11 residues. Germline CDR1 and CDR2: SEHNR and FQNEAQ (reference sequence). The V gene lost 1 base and the J gene lost 13 bases, with 8 bases spanning the gap. The full variable domain, completed using reference TRBV7-9 and TRBJ2-4, is DTGVSQNPRHKITKRGQNVTFRCDPISEHNRLYWYRQTLGQGPEFLTYFQNEAQLEKSRLLSDRFSAERPKGSFSTLEIQRTEQGDSAMYLCASSLGVLQYFGAGTRLSVL.

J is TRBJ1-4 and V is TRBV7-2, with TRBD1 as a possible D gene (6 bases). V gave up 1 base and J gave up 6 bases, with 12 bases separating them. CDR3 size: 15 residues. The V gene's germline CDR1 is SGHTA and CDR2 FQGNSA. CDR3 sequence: CASSLGRDTYEKLFF. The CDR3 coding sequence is TGTGCCAGCAGCTTAGGCCGGGACACTTATGAAAAACTGTTTTTT.

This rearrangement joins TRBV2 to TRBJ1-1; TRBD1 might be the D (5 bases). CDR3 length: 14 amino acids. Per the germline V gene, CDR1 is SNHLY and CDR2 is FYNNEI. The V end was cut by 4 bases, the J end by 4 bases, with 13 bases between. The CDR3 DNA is TGTGCCAGCAGTGGACAAGGGGAGGGCACTGAAGCTTTCTTT. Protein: CASSGQGEGTEAFF.

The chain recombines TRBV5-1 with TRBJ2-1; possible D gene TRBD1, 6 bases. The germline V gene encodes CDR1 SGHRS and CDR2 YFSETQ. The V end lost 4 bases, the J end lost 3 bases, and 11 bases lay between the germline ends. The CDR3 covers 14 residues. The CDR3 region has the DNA TGCGCCAGCAGCCCATGGGACAACTACAATGAGCAGTTCTTC. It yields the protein CASSPWDNYNEQFF.